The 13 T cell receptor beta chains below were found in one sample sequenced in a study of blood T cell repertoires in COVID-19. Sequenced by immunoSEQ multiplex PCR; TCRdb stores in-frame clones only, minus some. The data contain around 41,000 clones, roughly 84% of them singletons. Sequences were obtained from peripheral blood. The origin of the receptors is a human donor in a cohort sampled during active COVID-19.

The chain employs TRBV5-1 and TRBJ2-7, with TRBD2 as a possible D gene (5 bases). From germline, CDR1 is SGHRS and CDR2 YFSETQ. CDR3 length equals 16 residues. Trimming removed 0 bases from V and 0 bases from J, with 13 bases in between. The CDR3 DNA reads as TGCGCCAGCAGCTTGGGAGCCGGGGTGAACTCCTACGAGCAGTACTTC. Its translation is CASSLGAGVNSYEQYF.

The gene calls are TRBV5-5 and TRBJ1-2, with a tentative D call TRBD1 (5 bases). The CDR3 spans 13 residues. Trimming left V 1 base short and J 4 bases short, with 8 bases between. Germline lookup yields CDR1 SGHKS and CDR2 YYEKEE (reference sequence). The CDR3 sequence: CASSLRGGYGYTF. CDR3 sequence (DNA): TGTGCCAGCAGCTTGAGGGGCGGCTATGGCTACACCTTC.

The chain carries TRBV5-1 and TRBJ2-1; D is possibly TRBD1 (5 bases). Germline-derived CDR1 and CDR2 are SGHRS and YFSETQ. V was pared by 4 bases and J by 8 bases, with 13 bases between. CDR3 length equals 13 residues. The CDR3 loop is CASSHQGPDEQFF. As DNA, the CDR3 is TGCGCCAGCAGCCACCAGGGTCCGGATGAGCAGTTCTTC.

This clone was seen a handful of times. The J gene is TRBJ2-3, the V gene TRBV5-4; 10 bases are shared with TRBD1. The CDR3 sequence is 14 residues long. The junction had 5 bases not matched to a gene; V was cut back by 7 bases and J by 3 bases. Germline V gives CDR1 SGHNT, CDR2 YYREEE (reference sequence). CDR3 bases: TGTGCCAGCTTCTCGGGACAGGGGACAGATACGCAGTATTTT. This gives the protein CASFSGQGTDTQYF.

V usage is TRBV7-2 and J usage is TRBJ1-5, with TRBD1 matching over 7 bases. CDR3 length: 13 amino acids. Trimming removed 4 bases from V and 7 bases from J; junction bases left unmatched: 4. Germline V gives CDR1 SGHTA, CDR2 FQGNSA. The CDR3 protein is CASSSQGDQPQHF. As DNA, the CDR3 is TGTGCCAGCAGCTCTCAGGGGGACCAGCCCCAGCATTTT. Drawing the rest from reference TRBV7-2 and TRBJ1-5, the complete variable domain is GAGVSQSPSNKVTEKGKDVELRCDPISGHTALYWYRQSLGQGLEFLIYFQGNSAPDKSGLPSDRFSAERTGGSVSTLTIQRTQQEDSAVYLCASSSQGDQPQHFGDGTRLSIL.

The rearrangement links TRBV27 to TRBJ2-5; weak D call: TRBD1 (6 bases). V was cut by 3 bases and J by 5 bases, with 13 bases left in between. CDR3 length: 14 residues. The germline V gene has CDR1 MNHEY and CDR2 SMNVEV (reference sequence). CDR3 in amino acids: CASSLYRDRETQYF. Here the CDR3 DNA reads TGTGCCAGCAGTTTGTACAGGGATCGCGAGACCCAGTACTTC.

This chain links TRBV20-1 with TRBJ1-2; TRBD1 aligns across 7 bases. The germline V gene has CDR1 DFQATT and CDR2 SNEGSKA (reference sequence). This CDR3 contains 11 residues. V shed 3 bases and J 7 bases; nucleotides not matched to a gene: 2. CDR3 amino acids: CSARTGSGYTF. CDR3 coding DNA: TGCAGTGCTAGGACAGGGTCTGGCTACACCTTC.

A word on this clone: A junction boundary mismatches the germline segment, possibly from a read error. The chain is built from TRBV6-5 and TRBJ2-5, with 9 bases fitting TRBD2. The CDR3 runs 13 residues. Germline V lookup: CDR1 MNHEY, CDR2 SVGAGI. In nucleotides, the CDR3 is TGTGCCAGCAGACAACCAGTCAGGGCTAGCGGGGACTTC. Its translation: CASRQPVRASGDF.

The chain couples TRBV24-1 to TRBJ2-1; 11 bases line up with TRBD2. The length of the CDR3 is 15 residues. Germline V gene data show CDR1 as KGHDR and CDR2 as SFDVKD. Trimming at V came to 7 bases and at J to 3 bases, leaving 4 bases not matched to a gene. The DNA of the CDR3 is TGTGCCACCAGACTAGCGGGGGCACACTACAATGAGCAGTTCTTC. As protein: CATRLAGAHYNEQFF.

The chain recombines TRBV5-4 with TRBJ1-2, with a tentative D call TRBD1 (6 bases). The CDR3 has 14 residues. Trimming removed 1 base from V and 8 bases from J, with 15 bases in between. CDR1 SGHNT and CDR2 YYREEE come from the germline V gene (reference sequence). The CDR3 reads CASSLITGQRGYTF. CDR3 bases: TGTGCCAGCAGCTTGATTACAGGGCAAAGGGGCTACACCTTC.

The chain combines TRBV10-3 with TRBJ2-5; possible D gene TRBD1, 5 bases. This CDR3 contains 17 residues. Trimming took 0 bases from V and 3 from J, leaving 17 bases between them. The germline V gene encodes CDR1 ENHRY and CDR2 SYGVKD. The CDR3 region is CAISESARGLPKETQYF. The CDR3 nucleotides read TGTGCCATCAGTGAGTCTGCAAGGGGCCTTCCCAAAGAGACCCAGTACTTC.

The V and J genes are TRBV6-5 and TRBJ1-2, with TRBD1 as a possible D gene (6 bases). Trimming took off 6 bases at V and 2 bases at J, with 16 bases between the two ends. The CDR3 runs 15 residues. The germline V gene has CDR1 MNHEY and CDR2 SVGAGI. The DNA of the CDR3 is TGTGCCAGCAGGGCCTTGGGGGCAGACAACTATGGCTACACCTTC. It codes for CASRALGADNYGYTF.

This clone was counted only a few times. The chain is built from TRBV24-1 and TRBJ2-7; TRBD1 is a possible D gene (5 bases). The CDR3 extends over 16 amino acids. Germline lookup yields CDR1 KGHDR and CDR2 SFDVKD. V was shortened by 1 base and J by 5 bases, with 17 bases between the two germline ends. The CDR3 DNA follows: TGTGCCACCAGTGATTTAGCCAGGGTTAATCCTGACGAGCAGTACTTC. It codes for CATSDLARVNPDEQYF.